The clone carrying this T cell receptor (beta chain) was seen only a few times. Antigen: not known. The sample holds other DNA sequences that translate to the same CDR3. Measured with immunoSEQ multiplex PCR; TCRdb has only the in-frame clones, and not every one. The table records some 2 million clones, 95% of them present only once. With 2 bases removed from V and 2 bases from J, the gap between germline ends came to 6 bases. The germline gives CDR1 MDHEN, CDR2 SYDVKM. The CDR3 covers 13 residues. The data stem from a study of shared clonotypes between healthy human individuals. The study, taken as a whole, reports: Naive subsets typically showed greater estimated richness than memory subsets. Researchers sampled blood only, noting tissue repertoires likely differ. Donor clonotype sharing was expected to depend on sequencing depth. In contrast to clonotypes shared by all four donors, non-shared clonotypes had lower generation probabilities.

Specimen: naive CD4+ T cells sorted from blood. Documented subset: CD45RA+ positively selected. The chain combines TRBV28 with TRBJ1-1; D call uncertain. This clonotype was sampled from a man aged 18 to 29 in good health. The CDR3 coding sequence is TGTGCCAGCAGTTTAGGGGTCAACACTGAAGCTTTCTTT. As protein: CASSLGVNTEAFF.